This passage covers 31 T cell receptor beta chains from one sample sequenced in a study of T cell responses to AZD1222 COVID-19 vaccine. Assay: immunoSEQ multiplex PCR; the TCRdb copy retains only in-frame clones and omits some. The profile shows around 120,000 clones, roughly 90% of them singletons. Here the sequenced sample was peripheral blood, taken 28 days after the second AZD1222 dose. These receptor sequences come from an adult who received the AZD1222 COVID-19 vaccine.

The chain employs TRBV7-8 and TRBJ2-2, with a possible D match to TRBD1 (5 bases). This CDR3 is built from 19 residues. Between the trimmed V and J ends, which lost 5 bases and 1 base, there was a span of 23 bases. Germline CDR1 is SGHVS and CDR2 is FQNEAQ. CDR3: CASSLPSLDKAMNTGELFF. CDR3 nucleotide sequence: TGTGCCAGCAGCCTACCTTCTCTGGACAAAGCTATGAACACCGGGGAGCTGTTTTTT.

V is TRBV6-5 and J is TRBJ2-5; 9 nucleotides line up with TRBD1. The germline V gene has CDR1 MNHEY and CDR2 SVGAGI. This CDR3 has 14 amino acids. With V trimmed by 2 bases and J by 5 bases, 3 bases remained unmatched. As DNA, the CDR3 is TGTGCCAGCAGTTACGGGACAGGGACCGAGACCCAGTACTTC. Translation gives CASSYGTGTETQYF.

The chain's CDR3 is CASSLTGQHIYGYTF. DNA for the CDR3: TGTGCCAGCAGCCTGACTGGACAACACATCTATGGCTACACCTTC. The rearrangement joins TRBV11-2 to TRBJ1-2, with D possibly TRBD1 on 5 matching bases. The CDR3 spans 15 residues. Trimming removed 5 bases from V and 4 bases from J, with 17 bases in between. Looked up from germline, CDR1 is SGHAT and CDR2 is FQNNGV.

The gene calls are TRBV15 and TRBJ1-2; D is possibly TRBD1 (6 bases). The ends were cut back, 0 bases at V and 3 bases at J, with 14 bases in the middle. CDR1 LNHNV and CDR2 YYDKDF come from the germline V gene (reference sequence). The CDR3 runs to 16 residues. The CDR3 here is CATSRDRTANYYGYTF. CDR3 bases: TGTGCCACCAGCAGAGATCGGACAGCAAACTACTATGGCTACACCTTC.

This chain uses TRBV27 with TRBJ1-6; D remains unclear. Trimming took 3 bases from V and 7 from J, leaving 4 bases between them. Germline values: CDR1 MNHEY, CDR2 SMNVEV (reference sequence). This CDR3 region has 12 residues. CDR3 DNA: TGTGCCAGCAGTTTCTGGAATTCACCCCTCCACTTT. It specifies CASSFWNSPLHF.

The chain is built from TRBV5-4 and TRBJ2-5; D unresolved. The CDR3 length is 14 residues. The germline gives CDR1 SGHNT, CDR2 YYREEE (reference sequence). Between the trimmed V and J ends, which lost 0 bases and 2 bases, there was a span of 8 bases. The CDR3 region is CASSLAGRQETQYF. The CDR3 bases are TGTGCCAGCAGCTTGGCCGGCAGACAAGAGACCCAGTACTTC.

The J gene is TRBJ1-3, the V gene TRBV9; 9 bases agree with TRBD1. CDR3 size: 19 residues. Trimming took 4 bases from V and 2 from J; bases not matched to a gene: 16. Germline assignment: CDR1 SGDLS and CDR2 YYNGEE. CDR3 amino acids: CASSSRGGQGSLTGNTIYF. The CDR3 nucleotides read TGTGCCAGCAGCTCGCGGGGAGGACAGGGGAGTTTGACTGGAAACACCATATATTTT.

The chain is built from TRBV9 and TRBJ2-2, with D unresolved. V lost 0 bases to trimming and J lost 8 bases, with 8 bases between them. The length of the CDR3 is 13 residues. Germline loops: CDR1 SGDLS, CDR2 YYNGEE. CDR3 DNA sequence: TGTGCCAGCAGCGTAGAGCTGAGAGGGGAGCTGTTTTTT. This gives the protein CASSVELRGELFF.

This clone is a singleton in its sample. J is TRBJ1-1 and V is TRBV7-2, with TRBD1 matching 7 bases. In germline, CDR1 is SGHTA, CDR2 FQGNSA. CDR3 size: 13 residues. Germline trimming cut 9 bases from V and 4 bases from J; bases unmatched to any gene: 8. The CDR3 reads CASRGQAGTEAFF. The CDR3 DNA reads as TGTGCCAGTAGGGGGCAAGCGGGCACTGAAGCTTTCTTT.

This chain links TRBV30 with TRBJ2-7; D may correspond to TRBD1 or TRBD2 (7 bases each). Germline V gives CDR1 GTSNPN, CDR2 SVGIG (reference sequence). The CDR3 is made up of 13 amino acids. Between the trimmed V and J ends, which lost 4 bases and 7 bases, there was a span of 17 bases. DNA for the CDR3: TGTGCCTGGAACCGACAGGGTAGCGGGGAGCAGTACTTC. It specifies CAWNRQGSGEQYF.

The CDR3 coding sequence is TGCGCCAGCAGCTTGGGCAGAGAGGGGAATTCACCCCTCCACTTT. It specifies CASSLGREGNSPLHF. The chain links TRBV5-1 to TRBJ1-6; D possibly corresponds to TRBD1 (5 bases). The CDR3 sequence is 15 residues long. The V end lost 0 bases, the J end lost 7 bases, and 11 bases lay between the germline ends. Germline V gene data show CDR1 as SGHRS and CDR2 as YFSETQ.

Notes on this clone: The junction shows a germline mismatch at one end, possibly a read error. The rearrangement joins TRBV7-9 to TRBJ1-1; TRBD1 matches 7 bases. Germline V gene sequence: CDR1 SEHNR, CDR2 FQNEAQ (reference sequence). The CDR3 has 14 amino acids. The CDR3 loop is CASSPIQGNAEAFF. The CDR3 coding sequence is TGTGCCAGCAGCCCGATACAGGGGAACGCTGAAGCTTTCTTT.

The rearrangement uses TRBV27 and TRBJ2-2, with TRBD1 as a possible D gene (5 bases). CDR3 length equals 14 residues. Between the trimmed V and J ends, which lost 2 bases and 8 bases, there was a span of 12 bases. CDR1 is MNHEY, CDR2 SMNVEV, per germline (reference sequence). This CDR3 is CASSLAEGVGELFF. CDR3 sequence (DNA): TGTGCCAGCAGTTTAGCGGAAGGGGTTGGGGAGCTGTTTTTT.

The chain couples TRBV10-3 to TRBJ1-2, with D possibly being TRBD1 (6 bases). V was trimmed by 0 bases and J by 7 bases, leaving 18 bases between them. Looked up from germline, CDR1 is ENHRY and CDR2 is SYGVKD. The CDR3 sequence is 16 residues long. This chain's CDR3 is CAISESRDITDRGYTF. The CDR3, as DNA: TGTGCCATCAGTGAGTCGCGGGACATCACTGACCGTGGCTACACCTTC.

Concerning this clone itself: Other DNA sequences in this sample translate to the same CDR3. The genes are TRBV5-1 and TRBJ2-7, with D possibly TRBD1 on 6 matching bases. The CDR3 is 13 amino acids. The germline V and J ends were trimmed by 4 bases and 3 bases, with 11 bases remaining between them. Germline V lookup: CDR1 SGHRS, CDR2 YFSETQ. CDR3 nucleotides: TGCGCCAGCAGCCTGGACAGAAACTACGAGCAGTACTTC. Amino acid sequence: CASSLDRNYEQYF.

The J gene is TRBJ2-1, the V gene TRBV18; D possibly corresponds to TRBD2 (5 bases). The V gene's germline CDR1 is KGHSH and CDR2 LQKENI. V dropped 8 bases and J dropped 6 bases, with 11 bases sitting between them. There are 12 residues in the CDR3. Here the CDR3 reads CASHADSNEQFF. The CDR3 DNA reads TGTGCCAGCCACGCGGACTCCAATGAGCAGTTCTTC.

V and J are TRBV20-1 and TRBJ2-1; 9 bases align to TRBD2. With 3 bases clipped from V and 0 bases from J, the junction kept 15 bases outside the gene matches. CDR1 and CDR2 (germline): DFQATT, SNEGSKA (reference sequence). The CDR3 is 19 amino acids. Here the CDR3 reads CSASFHPAGGLGSYNEQFF. CDR3 nucleotide sequence: TGCAGTGCTAGTTTTCATCCTGCGGGGGGGCTTGGCTCCTACAATGAGCAGTTCTTC.

The V call is TRBV29-1, the J call TRBJ1-5; D might be TRBD1 (6 bases). This CDR3 has 12 residues. Germline values: CDR1 SQVTM, CDR2 ANQGSEA. Trimming took 7 bases from V and 1 from J, leaving 8 bases between them. The CDR3 DNA reads TGCAGCGCCGGACAGAGCAATCAGCCCCAGCATTTT. Amino acid sequence: CSAGQSNQPQHF.

This chain connects TRBV9 to TRBJ1-2, with 11 bases aligning to TRBD1. Looked up from germline, CDR1 is SGDLS and CDR2 is YYNGEE. J gave up 2 bases and V 3 bases, and 9 bases lay outside the gene matches. This CDR3 has 17 amino acids. CDR3 sequence (DNA): TGTGCCAGCAGCGCCACCGGACAGGGGGCAATGAACTATGGCTACACCTTC. Residues: CASSATGQGAMNYGYTF.

The V and J genes are TRBV5-1 and TRBJ2-2; D remains ambiguous. CDR1 SGHRS and CDR2 YFSETQ come from the germline V gene. The CDR3 has 15 residues. Trimming cost V 3 bases and J 2 bases, with 11 bases left between them. DNA of the CDR3: TGCGCCAGCAGCTCTACGGGCGATAACACCGGGGAGCTGTTTTTT. It yields the protein CASSSTGDNTGELFF.

This rearrangement joins TRBV13 to TRBJ2-1; 7 nucleotides align to TRBD2. This CDR3 is built from 14 residues. V trimming: 5 bases; J trimming: 4 bases; junction bases outside the gene matches: 5. Per germline, CDR1 PRHDT and CDR2 FYEKMQ (reference sequence). The CDR3 DNA reads TGTGCCAGCAGCAGGACTAGTGGATACAATGAGCAGTTCTTC. It specifies CASSRTSGYNEQFF.

This rearrangement joins TRBV12-5 to TRBJ1-5; no reliable D call. This CDR3 spans 12 amino acids. V dropped 6 bases and J dropped 5 bases, with 8 bases sitting between them. Germline V gene lookup returns CDR1 LGHNT and CDR2 FRNRAP. CDR3 sequence (DNA): TGTGCTAGTGGCCCTTGGGATCAGCCCCAGCATTTT. It encodes CASGPWDQPQHF.

On this clone itself: The sample has other DNA sequences that encode this CDR3 too. This sequence joins TRBV18 and TRBJ1-5, with 8 positions matching TRBD1. The germline V gene has CDR1 KGHSH and CDR2 LQKENI. V lost 3 bases to trimming and J lost 2 bases; unmatched junction nucleotides: 0. The CDR3 totals 14 residues. CDR3 residues: CASSPGQGNQPQHF. The CDR3 bases are TGTGCCAGCTCACCGGGACAGGGCAATCAGCCCCAGCATTTT.

This chain links TRBV6-4 with TRBJ2-6; 9 nucleotides match TRBD1. The germline gives CDR1 MRHNA, CDR2 SNTAGT. The trim removed 4 bases at V and 0 bases at J, leaving 7 bases unmatched. The CDR3 extends over 18 amino acids. CDR3 amino acids: CASSAGTGLASGANVLTF. In nucleotides, the CDR3 is TGTGCCAGCAGTGCCGGGACAGGGCTAGCCTCTGGGGCCAACGTCCTGACTTTC.

The count of this clone is one. The CDR3 region is CASRGNTLNTEAFF. CDR3 sequence (DNA): TGTGCCAGTCGGGGGAACACGTTGAACACTGAAGCTTTCTTT. The V and J genes are TRBV19 and TRBJ1-1, with D possibly being TRBD1 (5 bases). Germline loops: CDR1 LNHDA, CDR2 SQIVND (reference sequence). With 8 bases removed from V and 0 bases from J, the gap between germline ends came to 13 bases. The CDR3 loop spans 14 amino acids.

V is TRBV7-3 and J is TRBJ2-1; D is unclear. Trimming stripped 5 bases from V and 0 bases from J, with 14 bases between. Germline V gene data show CDR1 as SGHTA and CDR2 as FQGTGA. The CDR3 runs to 16 residues. CDR3 in DNA: TGTGCCAGCAGCCCCCTGAGGAGTCCCTCCTACAATGAGCAGTTCTTC. The encoded protein is CASSPLRSPSYNEQFF.

This clone occurred a few times. This chain links TRBV12-3 or TRBV12-4 with TRBJ1-2; possible D gene TRBD1, 5 bases. V shed 3 bases and J shed 6 bases, with 11 bases lying between them. The CDR3 runs to 13 residues. The chain's CDR3 is CASSFQGADGYTF. The CDR3 DNA sequence: TGTGCCAGCAGTTTTCAAGGGGCGGATGGCTACACCTTC.

The rearrangement links TRBV2 to TRBJ2-1; D gene unclear. Germline V gives CDR1 SNHLY, CDR2 FYNNEI. Trimming left V 6 bases short and J 10 bases short, with 10 bases between. The CDR3 runs to 11 residues. CDR3 sequence reads: CASSPVGEQFF. CDR3 sequence (DNA): TGTGCCAGCAGCCCCGTGGGGGAGCAGTTCTTC.

The V call is TRBV7-8, the J call TRBJ2-1; 8 bases fit TRBD2. The CDR3 sequence is 14 residues long. The germline CDR1 and CDR2 sequences are SGHVS and FQNEAQ. The ends lost 3 bases at V and 4 bases at J; junction bases unmatched: 2. CDR3: CASSFQREYNEQFF. The CDR3 bases are TGTGCCAGCAGCTTTCAGCGGGAGTACAATGAGCAGTTCTTC.

V gene TRBV9 combines with J gene TRBJ2-3; either TRBD1 or TRBD2 may fit D (5 bases each). The germline V gene encodes CDR1 SGDLS and CDR2 YYNGEE. The CDR3 has 15 residues. Trimming left V 6 bases short and J 0 bases short, with 14 bases between. DNA of the CDR3: TGTGCCAGCACGGGACCGACCGTGAGCACAGATACGCAGTATTTT. Its protein product is CASTGPTVSTDTQYF.

The chain has TRBV30 and TRBJ1-1, with D tentatively TRBD1 (6 bases). Germline CDR1 reads GTSNPN; CDR2 reads SVGIG (reference sequence). V was cut by 5 bases and J by 2 bases, with 15 bases left in between. This CDR3 is built from 14 residues. The CDR3 coding sequence is TGTGCCTGGGACAGGACAGCCCCCAACACTGAAGCTTTCTTT. It encodes CAWDRTAPNTEAFF.